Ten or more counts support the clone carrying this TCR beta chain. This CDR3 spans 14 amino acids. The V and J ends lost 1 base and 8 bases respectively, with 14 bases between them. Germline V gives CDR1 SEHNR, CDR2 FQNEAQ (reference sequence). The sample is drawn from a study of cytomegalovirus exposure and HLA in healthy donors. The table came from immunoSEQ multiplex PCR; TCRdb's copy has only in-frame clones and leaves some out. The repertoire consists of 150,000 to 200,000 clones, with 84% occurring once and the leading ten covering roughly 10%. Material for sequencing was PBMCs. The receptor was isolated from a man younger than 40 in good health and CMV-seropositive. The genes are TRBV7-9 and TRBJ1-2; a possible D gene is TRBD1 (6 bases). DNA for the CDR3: TGTGCCAGCAGCTTAGGACAGGACGCCGGGGGCTACACCTTC. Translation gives CASSLGQDAGGYTF. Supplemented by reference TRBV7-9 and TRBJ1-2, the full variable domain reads DTGVSQNPRHKITKRGQNVTFRCDPISEHNRLYWYRQTLGQGPEFLTYFQNEAQLEKSRLLSDRFSAERPKGSFSTLEIQRTEQGDSAMYLCASSLGQDAGGYTFGSGTRLTVV.